Below are 18 T cell receptor beta chains sequenced from a single sample in a study of tumor and adjacent non-tumor tissue in lung cancer. The library came from three nested PCR rounds adapted from ARM-PCR protocols. TCRdb fed the multiplex PCR reads into MiXCR, producing one record per CDR3 protein. Of under 85,000 distinct CDR3 sequences in the sample, less than 85% were seen once. No cell sorting was done before RNA was extracted from the tissue. Distant lung tissue was collected more than 3 cm away from the tumor edge. Sequencing was performed on distant non-tumor lung tissue. All receptors derive from a man in his 70s with non-small cell lung cancer.

Remarks on this clonotype: Mismatch with germline at one junction end may stem from a read error. The V and J genes are TRBV11-2 and TRBJ1-2; TRBD1 aligns across 9 bases. The CDR3 loop spans 14 amino acids. Germline CDR1 reads SGHAT; CDR2 reads FQNNGV. The CDR3: CASTATGGNYGYTF. Written as DNA, the CDR3 is TGTGCCAGCACGGCGACAGGGGGTAACTATGGCTACACATTC.

For this clonotype: The junction departs from the called germline gene at one end, perhaps through a read error. V and J are TRBV29-1 and TRBJ2-5; D might be TRBD2 (5 bases). This CDR3 is 16 amino acids long. The germline V gene has CDR1 SQVTM and CDR2 ANQGSEA. DNA for the CDR3: TGTAGCGCCAAGCCCTACACCCAGACAAGTCAAGAGACCCAGTACTTC. Amino acid sequence: CSAKPYTQTSQETQYF.

In DNA, the CDR3 is TGCGCCAGCAGCCGGAAACTAGCGGGAGAGAGGGAAAAGCAGTACTTC. Protein product: CASSRKLAGEREKQYF. This chain uses TRBV4-1 with TRBJ2-7; 11 positions match TRBD2. Germline lookup yields CDR1 MGHRA and CDR2 YSYEKL. The CDR3 has 16 residues. V gave up 4 bases and J gave up 8 bases; unmatched junction bases: 13.

As concerns this clonotype: Sequence at one end of the junction differs from germline and may be a read error. The rearrangement joins TRBV11-3 to TRBJ2-3; the D gene could be TRBD1 or TRBD2 (6 bases each). This CDR3 has 17 amino acids. Germline CDR1 and CDR2: SGHNT and YENEEA. The CDR3 loop reads CVSSLRGSSARAKTQYF. The CDR3 nucleotides are TGTGTCAGCAGCCTAAGGGGGTCTAGCGCGAGGGCGAAAACGCAGTATTTT.

A remark on this clonotype: Relative to the germline gene, one junction end is altered; a read error may explain this. The chain uses TRBV20-1 and TRBJ2-7; weak D call: TRBD2 (6 bases). Per the germline V gene, CDR1 is DFQATT and CDR2 is SNEGSKA (reference sequence). The CDR3 contains 15 residues. CDR3 coding DNA: TGCAGTGCCAGAGGTCCTCGGACTAACTCCTACGAGCAGTACTTC. Its protein product is CSARGPRTNSYEQYF.

As concerns this clonotype: A read error is possible here, since a much larger clone lies one base away. This rearrangement joins TRBV29-1 to TRBJ2-7, with D perhaps matching TRBD1 or TRBD2 (5 bases each). The CDR3 contains 13 residues. The germline gives CDR1 SQVTM, CDR2 ANQGSEA. The CDR3 nucleotides are TGCAGCGTTGAAGGGGACGGTACCTACGAGCAGCACTTC. It translates to CSVEGDGTYEQHF.

As concerns this clonotype: Sequence at one end of the junction differs from germline and may be a read error. The chain has TRBV6-5 and TRBJ2-6, with TRBD1 matching over 12 bases. This CDR3 contains 17 residues. Per germline, CDR1 MNHEY and CDR2 SVGAGI. This CDR3 is CASSSGTGGSGANVQRF. DNA for the CDR3: TGTGCCAGCAGTTCCGGGACAGGGGGCTCTGGGGCCAACGTCCAGAGATTC.

Details on this clonotype: At one end the junction does not follow the germline gene, possibly because of a read error. The rearrangement uses TRBV20-1 and TRBJ2-7; TRBD2 matches 12 bases. In germline, CDR1 is DFQATT, CDR2 SNEGSKA (reference sequence). The CDR3 length is 15 residues. CDR3 sequence (DNA): TGCAGTGTTAGAGAAGGACTAGCGGGAACATACGAGCAGCACTTC. It translates to CSVREGLAGTYEQHF.

With regard to this clonotype: This CDR3 is missing its conserved last phenylalanine or tryptophan, likely due to a read error. This chain uses TRBV4-3 with TRBJ2-6; no firm D call. The CDR3 consists of 16 residues. Germline V gene lookup returns CDR1 LGHNA and CDR2 YSLEER. The V end was cut by 4 bases, the J end by 1 base, with 11 bases between. The DNA of the CDR3 is TGCGCCAGCAGCCCCTCACAGAGGTCTGGGGCCAACGTCCTGACTTTG. Translated: CASSPSQRSGANVLTL.

Remarks on this clonotype: An end of the junction does not agree with germline; a read error may underlie this. The chain recombines TRBV29-1 with TRBJ2-6; D unresolved. The germline CDR1 and CDR2 sequences are SQVTM and ANQGSEA. This CDR3 has 15 amino acids. The CDR3 sequence: CSVETVGSVANVLTF. For the CDR3, the DNA is TGCAGCGTAGAAACAGTGGGCTCTGTGGCCAACGTCCTGACTTTC.

On this clonotype itself: The junction departs from the called germline gene at one end, perhaps through a read error. V and J are TRBV5-5 and TRBJ2-3; 10 positions agree with TRBD1. In germline, CDR1 is SGHKS, CDR2 YYEKEE (reference sequence). The CDR3 is 16 amino acids. The CDR3 bases are TGTACCAGCAGCTTGGGGGGACAGGGGCCGACAGATACCCAGTATTTT. This sequence encodes CTSSLGGQGPTDTQYF.

This clonotype has a single count. V is TRBV6-2 or TRBV6-3 and J is TRBJ1-6; D is unclear. V was trimmed by 8 bases and J by 7 bases, leaving 18 bases between them. Germline values: CDR1 MNHEY, CDR2 SVGEGT. There are 15 residues in the CDR3. The DNA for the CDR3 is TGTGCCAGCGGCCCGGCTGGTAAAGAGAATTCACCCCTCCACTTT. This sequence encodes CASGPAGKENSPLHF.

This clonotype has a single count. One junction end does not reproduce the germline sequence, and a read error may be involved. In DNA form, the CDR3 reads TGTGCCAGCACCCAGGTTAGCGGGGGGGCCCAAGATACTCAGTATTTT. As protein: CASTQVSGGAQDTQYF. The chain has TRBV4-2 and TRBJ2-3; 11 nucleotides align to TRBD2. Germline V gene data show CDR1 as LGHNA and CDR2 as YNFKEQ. The CDR3 is made up of 16 amino acids.

The rearrangement joins TRBV6-5 to TRBJ2-1, with D perhaps matching TRBD2 (5 bases). The CDR3 length is 11 residues. The V gene lost 7 bases and the J gene lost 16 bases, with 17 bases spanning the gap. Germline loops: CDR1 MNHEY, CDR2 SVGAGI. The CDR3 nucleotides are TGTGCCAGCAATACCGGGAATGAGTTATTCTTC. Translation gives CASNTGNELFF.

The sample holds many counts of this clonotype. The chain joins TRBV24-1 to TRBJ2-1; possible D gene TRBD1, 5 bases. The germline V gene encodes CDR1 KGHDR and CDR2 SFDVKD. The CDR3 has 16 amino acids. Trimming took off 4 bases at V and 5 bases at J, with 17 bases between the two ends. In DNA, the CDR3 is TGTGCCACCAGTGACTTCAGGGCAGTTCCAGACAATGAGCAGTTCTTC. Amino acid sequence: CATSDFRAVPDNEQFF.

On this clonotype: The junction differs from germline at one of its ends, possibly a read error. V and J are TRBV29-1 and TRBJ2-7, with no clear D. Germline CDR1 is SQVTM and CDR2 is ANQGSEA. The CDR3 loop spans 12 amino acids. The CDR3 loop is CCAVAASCEQYF. The CDR3 DNA sequence: TGCTGTGCTGTTGCTGCATCCTGCGAGCAGTACTTC.

This clonotype was observed a handful of times. It may be a read error: a sequence one base away is much more abundant. The DNA for the CDR3 is TGTGCCAGCAGCCTAGGACAGGTGGGATACGAGCAGTACTTC. Translation gives CASSLGQVGYEQYF. This rearrangement joins TRBV5-4 to TRBJ2-7, with 7 bases aligning to TRBD1. The germline V gene has CDR1 SGHNT and CDR2 YYREEE (reference sequence). V trimming: 4 bases; J trimming: 4 bases; junction bases outside the gene matches: 8. The CDR3 covers 14 residues.

This clonotype was counted many times. The chain is built from TRBV29-1 and TRBJ1-3; a possible D gene is TRBD1 (6 bases). V dropped 4 bases and J dropped 2 bases, with 15 bases sitting between them. The germline CDR1 and CDR2 sequences are SQVTM and ANQGSEA. The CDR3 is 15 residues long. DNA of the CDR3: TGCAGCGTTGTCCCGGTTGAGGGGGCTGGAAACACCATATATTTT. This translates into CSVVPVEGAGNTIYF. Together with reference TRBV29-1 and TRBJ1-3, the CDR3 gives the full variable domain: SAVISQKPSRDICQRGTSLTIQCQVDSQVTMMFWYRQQPGQSLTLIATANQGSEATYESGFVIDKFPISRPNLTFSTLTVSNMSPEDSSIYLCSVVPVEGAGNTIYFGEGSWLTVV.